The 21 T cell receptor beta chains in this list originate from one sample, sequenced in a study of memory CD4+ T cells and cytomegalovirus serostatus. The sort gate was single viable CD3+CD4+CD8-CD45RO+ cells for memory CD4+ T cells. TCRdb's copy holds only in-frame clones and misses some; the assay was immunoSEQ multiplex PCR. The sample yields roughly 42,000 clones, around 78% seen once. Sequencing was performed on memory CD4+ T cells from blood. Every receptor here comes from an adult in good health and CMV-seronegative.

The rearrangement uses TRBV6-4 and TRBJ2-2; 10 nucleotides match TRBD1. Germline assignment: CDR1 MRHNA and CDR2 SNTAGT. The CDR3 loop spans 13 amino acids. V shed 7 bases and J 16 bases; nucleotides not matched to a gene: 12. Here the CDR3 reads CASNDWARQGAFF. CDR3 DNA: TGTGCCAGCAACGATTGGGCTCGACAGGGGGCGTTTTTT.

The rearrangement uses TRBV5-6 and TRBJ2-1; D tentatively reads TRBD1 or TRBD2 (6 bases each). Trimming removed 6 bases at V and 10 bases at J, with 17 bases between. Germline V CDR1 and CDR2: SGHDT, YYEEEE. CDR3 length: 13 amino acids. The CDR3 sequence: CASTRPYGGEQFF. CDR3 coding DNA: TGTGCCAGCACCCGGCCCTACGGGGGCGAGCAGTTCTTC.

The chain couples TRBV30 to TRBJ1-2; possibly TRBD1 for D (5 bases). Germline assignment: CDR1 GTSNPN and CDR2 SVGIG (reference sequence). This CDR3 region has 13 residues. The ends were cut back, 3 bases at V and 7 bases at J, with 15 bases in the middle. The CDR3 bases are TGTGCCTGGAGGAGTACTAGGGGTTCTGGCTACACCTTC. It is translated as CAWRSTRGSGYTF. Full variable domain (remainder filled in from reference TRBV30 and TRBJ1-2): SQTIHQWPATLVQPVGSPLSLECTVEGTSNPNLYWYRQAAGRGLQLLFYSVGIGQISSEVPQNLSASRPQDRQFILSSKKLLLSDSGFYLCAWRSTRGSGYTFGSGTRLTVV.

The V gene is TRBV18, the J gene TRBJ1-1; TRBD1 might be the D (6 bases). Germline CDR1 and CDR2: KGHSH and LQKENI. The CDR3 length is 16 residues. V was shortened by 0 bases and J by 0 bases, with 11 bases between the two germline ends. The CDR3 here is CASSPPGQKMNTEAFF. CDR3 DNA sequence: TGTGCCAGCTCACCACCTGGACAGAAAATGAACACTGAAGCTTTCTTT. The entire variable domain, with the rest obtained from reference TRBV18 and TRBJ1-1, is as follows: NAGVMQNPRHLVRRRGQEARLRCSPMKGHSHVYWYRQLPEEGLKFMVYLQKENIIDESGMPKERFSAEFPKEGPSILRIQQVVRGDSAAYFCASSPPGQKMNTEAFFGQGTRLTVV.

The J gene is TRBJ2-5, the V gene TRBV5-1; 8 bases line up with TRBD2. This CDR3 comprises 15 residues. The germline CDR1 and CDR2 sequences are SGHRS and YFSETQ. J gave up 5 bases and V 2 bases, and 8 bases lay outside the gene matches. CDR3 DNA sequence: TGCGCCAGCAGCTTAATGACGGGGGGGCGGGAGACCCAGTACTTC. It encodes CASSLMTGGRETQYF.

This clone was picked up a small number of times. V gene TRBV19 combines with J gene TRBJ2-5; D gene ambiguous. Trimming took off 3 bases at V and 1 base at J, with 12 bases between the two ends. This CDR3 contains 15 residues. Germline V gives CDR1 LNHDA, CDR2 SQIVND (reference sequence). The CDR3 here is CASSISATPQETQYF. DNA of the CDR3: TGTGCCAGTAGTATCTCGGCTACGCCCCAAGAGACCCAGTACTTC.

This chain joins TRBV7-9 and TRBJ1-1, with no clear D. This CDR3 has 13 amino acids. V lost 3 bases, J lost 0 bases, and 5 bases lay in between. The germline gives CDR1 SEHNR, CDR2 FQNEAQ (reference sequence). CDR3 DNA: TGTGCCAGCAGCTTTGGGCTGAACACTGAAGCTTTCTTT. This gives the protein CASSFGLNTEAFF.

V gene TRBV12-5 combines with J gene TRBJ2-6; D remains ambiguous. Germline CDR1 LGHNT, CDR2 FRNRAP. Trimming pared 1 base from V and 0 bases from J, leaving 10 bases between. This CDR3 has 17 residues. The DNA for the CDR3 is TGTGCTAGTGGTTTGGGGACGGTGAGCTCTGGGGCCAACGTCCTGACTTTC. Encoded protein: CASGLGTVSSGANVLTF.

The genes are TRBV7-9 and TRBJ2-5; TRBD2 agrees at 9 bases. CDR1 SEHNR and CDR2 FQNEAQ come from the germline V gene (reference sequence). The V segment lost 8 bases and the J segment 5 bases; nucleotides outside the gene matches: 12. The CDR3 covers 15 residues. CDR3 nucleotides: TGTGCCAGCGGGCCGGGAGCGGGGGGTATGGAGACCCAGTACTTC. Its protein product is CASGPGAGGMETQYF.

The chain combines TRBV30 with TRBJ1-5; D is undetermined. Germline V lookup: CDR1 GTSNPN, CDR2 SVGIG (reference sequence). Trimming pared 1 base from V and 5 bases from J, leaving 9 bases between. The CDR3 consists of 13 residues. DNA of the CDR3: TGTGCCTGGAGTGGACACCCCCATCAGCCCCAGCATTTT. It yields the protein CAWSGHPHQPQHF.

The V call is TRBV19, the J call TRBJ1-5; a weak D match, TRBD1 (6 bases). This CDR3 contains 15 residues. V was clipped by 10 bases and J by 0 bases, with 16 bases between them. Germline lookup yields CDR1 LNHDA and CDR2 SQIVND (reference sequence). Here the CDR3 reads CATRLDRASNQPQHF. The CDR3 DNA sequence: TGTGCCACGCGCCTGGACAGAGCTAGCAATCAGCCCCAGCATTTT.

The gene calls are TRBV9 and TRBJ1-2; no definite D call. Germline V gene sequence: CDR1 SGDLS, CDR2 YYNGEE. The CDR3 loop spans 16 amino acids. V lost 4 bases to trimming and J lost 8 bases, with 24 bases between them. CDR3 residues: CASSSPTGGKAYGYTF. As DNA, the CDR3 is TGTGCCAGCAGCTCTCCGACGGGCGGGAAGGCCTACGGCTACACCTTC.

The chain recombines TRBV18 with TRBJ1-1, with D hard to call. CDR3 size: 14 residues. CDR1 is KGHSH, CDR2 LQKENI, per germline. Trimming pared 5 bases from V and 1 base from J, leaving 11 bases between. Here the CDR3 reads CASSTRVGNTEAFF. DNA for the CDR3: TGTGCCAGCTCAACCCGTGTAGGGAACACTGAAGCTTTCTTT. Full variable domain (rest looked up from reference TRBV18 and TRBJ1-1): NAGVMQNPRHLVRRRGQEARLRCSPMKGHSHVYWYRQLPEEGLKFMVYLQKENIIDESGMPKERFSAEFPKEGPSILRIQQVVRGDSAAYFCASSTRVGNTEAFFGQGTRLTVV.

The chain combines TRBV30 with TRBJ2-5, with TRBD2 matching 8 bases. Germline-derived CDR1 and CDR2 are GTSNPN and SVGIG (reference sequence). With 3 bases clipped from V and 2 bases from J, the junction kept 8 bases outside the gene matches. There are 15 residues in the CDR3. As DNA, the CDR3 is TGTGCCTGGAGACCCATAGCGGGGTATCAAGAGACCCAGTACTTC. Encoded protein: CAWRPIAGYQETQYF. Drawing the rest from reference TRBV30 and TRBJ2-5, the complete variable domain is SQTIHQWPATLVQPVGSPLSLECTVEGTSNPNLYWYRQAAGRGLQLLFYSVGIGQISSEVPQNLSASRPQDRQFILSSKKLLLSDSGFYLCAWRPIAGYQETQYFGPGTRLLVL.

The V gene is TRBV7-8, the J gene TRBJ2-3; 8 nucleotides align to TRBD2. Germline values: CDR1 SGHVS, CDR2 FQNEAQ. V shed 5 bases and J 1 base; nucleotides not matched to a gene: 17. This CDR3 contains 19 residues. Here the CDR3 reads CASSARAAPNSGGTDTQYF. The DNA for the CDR3 is TGTGCCAGCAGCGCACGTGCGGCCCCAAATAGCGGGGGCACAGATACGCAGTATTTT. Complete variable domain (other parts from reference TRBV7-8 and TRBJ2-3): GAGVSQSPRYKVAKRGQDVALRCDPISGHVSLFWYQQALGQGPEFLTYFQNEAQLDKSGLPSDRFFAERPEGSVSTLKIQRTQQEDSAVYLCASSARAAPNSGGTDTQYFGPGTRLTVL.

This clone was observed a single time. V gene TRBV7-3 combines with J gene TRBJ2-1; 9 bases are a match to TRBD2. Germline lookup yields CDR1 SGHTA and CDR2 FQGTGA. The V and J ends lost 1 base and 10 bases, in that order; junction bases with no gene match: 14. The CDR3 runs 17 residues. The CDR3, as DNA: TGTGCCAGCAGCTTAAAGACGGCGGGGGGGCAGAGGGGAGAGCAGTTCTTC. Encoded protein: CASSLKTAGGQRGEQFF.

The chain joins TRBV10-3 to TRBJ2-2, with D unresolved. The germline CDR1 and CDR2 sequences are ENHRY and SYGVKD. The ends were cut back, 4 bases at V and 4 bases at J, with 7 bases in the middle. The CDR3 extends over 13 amino acids. In DNA form, the CDR3 reads TGTGCCATCAGTGCCACCATCACCGGGGAGCTGTTTTTT. It translates to CAISATITGELFF.

V and J are TRBV4-2 and TRBJ2-5; D gene unclear. Germline V gives CDR1 LGHNA, CDR2 YNFKEQ. Trimming pared 1 base from V and 2 bases from J, leaving 5 bases between. The CDR3 totals 13 residues. CDR3 sequence reads: CASSQGIQETQYF. CDR3 sequence (DNA): TGTGCCAGCAGCCAAGGAATTCAAGAGACCCAGTACTTC.

This clone was observed a few times. The CDR3 DNA reads as TGTGCCAGCAGCTTAGAGGATGGGGAGACCCAGTACTTC. Translating gives CASSLEDGETQYF. The V and J genes are TRBV11-3 and TRBJ2-5; D unresolved. Trimming cost V 0 bases and J 5 bases, with 7 bases left between them. Germline V CDR1 and CDR2: SGHNT, YENEEA. The CDR3 length is 13 residues.

This clone was seen just once. The CDR3 region has the DNA TGTGCCAGCAGTTACTCGGTTTTCGGGACGAACACTGAAGCTTTCTTT. Its translation: CASSYSVFGTNTEAFF. The chain is built from TRBV6-5 and TRBJ1-1; the D gene is possibly TRBD1 (5 bases). Trimming removed 0 bases at V and 1 base at J, with 12 bases between. Germline CDR1 is MNHEY and CDR2 is SVGAGI. The CDR3 sequence is 16 residues long.

CDR3 nucleotides: TGTGCCAGCAGCTTAGGAAATCACTATGGCTACACCTTC. As protein: CASSLGNHYGYTF. The chain joins TRBV11-2 to TRBJ1-2; the D is unclear. The germline V gene has CDR1 SGHAT and CDR2 FQNNGV. V was clipped by 1 base and J by 3 bases, with 6 bases between them. The CDR3 loop spans 13 amino acids. Full variable domain (rest looked up from reference TRBV11-2 and TRBJ1-2): EAGVAQSPRYKIIEKRQSVAFWCNPISGHATLYWYQQILGQGPKLLIQFQNNGVVDDSQLPKDRFSAERLKGVDSTLKIQPAKLEDSAVYLCASSLGNHYGYTFGSGTRLTVV.